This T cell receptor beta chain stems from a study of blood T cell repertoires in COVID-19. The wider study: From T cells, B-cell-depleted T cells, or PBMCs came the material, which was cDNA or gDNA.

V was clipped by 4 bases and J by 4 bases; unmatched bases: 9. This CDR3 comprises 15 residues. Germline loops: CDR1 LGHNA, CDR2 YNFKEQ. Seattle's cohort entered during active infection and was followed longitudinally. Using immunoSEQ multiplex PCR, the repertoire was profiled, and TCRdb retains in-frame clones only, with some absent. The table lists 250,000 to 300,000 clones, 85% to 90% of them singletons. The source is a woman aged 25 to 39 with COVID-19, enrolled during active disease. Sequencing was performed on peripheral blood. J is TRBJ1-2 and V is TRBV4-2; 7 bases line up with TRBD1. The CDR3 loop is CASSRPQDRLYGYTF. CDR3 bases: TGTGCCAGCAGCCGACCTCAGGACAGGCTCTATGGCTACACCTTC.